This TCR beta chain was sequenced for a study of blood T cell repertoires in COVID-19. Study summary: Samples taken during acute and convalescent COVID-19 were collected in the United States, Italy and Spain.

This table comes from immunoSEQ multiplex PCR, and its TCRdb copy is limited to in-frame clones, with some not included. Of around 150,000 clones listed, around 85% are singletons. CDR1 and CDR2 (germline): LNHDA, SQIVND (reference sequence). The CDR3 runs 14 residues. V was cut by 10 bases and J by 3 bases, with 16 bases left in between. This TCR was sampled from a human donor with acute or convalescent COVID-19. The donor label of this sample is uncertain. The chain recombines TRBV19 with TRBJ1-5; D perhaps matches TRBD1 (6 bases). Specimen: peripheral blood. The CDR3 nucleotides read TGTGCCACCCGGGGGGGGCATCCCAATCAGCCCCAGCATTTT. Protein product: CATRGGHPNQPQHF.